Listed below are T cell receptor beta chains from one sample, sequenced in a study of T-cell reconstitution after alpha-beta-depleted transplantation in children. In TCRdb, the PCR reads were re-called with MiXCR into one record per CDR3 protein. This sample carries about 980,000 distinct CDR3 sequences, roughly 29% of them seen once, and the ten largest clones take 28%. Sequencing used PBMCs, mostly from graft donor cells, obtained 360 days after TCRalphabeta/CD19-depleted stem cell transplant. These receptors originate from a boy under two years old who had a stem cell transplant for SCID, so the T cells may come from the graft donor. Each CDR3 is given with its conserved first and last residue. Fields, in order: D gene, clone size, V gene, J gene, CDR3 DNA, CDR3 protein. A D gene is named only where the DNA matches it firmly. For some rows the clone size is stated as once, few or many, or as a class when expanded; others skip it.

-	-	TRBV3-1	TRBJ2-5	TGTGCCAGCAGCGACCGTCAACCATCTCGCCAAGAGACCCAGTACTTC	CASSDRQPSRQETQYF
TRBD2	few	TRBV11-2	TRBJ2-5	TGTGCCAGCAGCTTATGGGGATCGCGGGGGAACCAAGAGACCCAGTACTTC	CASSLWGSRGNQETQYF
-	-	TRBV29-1	TRBJ2-3	TGCAGCGTCGGACTCAGCCCGGGGGCTAGCACAGATACGCAGTATTTT	CSVGLSPGASTDTQYF
-	-	TRBV28	TRBJ1-4	TGTGCCATCGGAGGGACTACAACTAATGAAAAACTGTTTTTT	CAIGGTTTNEKLFF
TRBD2	many	TRBV7-6	TRBJ2-3	TGTGCCAGCAGCTTAGTCCCCTGGGGGACTAGCGGGAGACCCTTGGGTAACACAGATACGCAGTATTTT	CASSLVPWGTSGRPLGNTDTQYF
-	-	TRBV21-1	TRBJ2-7	TGTGCCAGCAGCAACTTGGGGACTAGCGGGGGCCAAACGTACTTC	CASSNLGTSGGQTYF
TRBD1	-	TRBV5-4	TRBJ2-5	TGTGCCAGCAGCTTGGGTCGGACAGGGGTAGCAGAGACCCAGTACTTC	CASSLGRTGVAETQYF
-	-	TRBV27	TRBJ2-7	TGTGCCAGCAGTTTACATGGGGGAGCCTACGAGCAGTACTTC	CASSLHGGAYEQYF
-	-	TRBV3-1	TRBJ2-7	TGTGCCAGCAGCCAAGTTTCGGCGCCGCGAGAGCAGTACTTC	CASSQVSAPREQYF
-	-	TRBV5-1	TRBJ1-2	TGCGCCAGCAGCTTGGCAACGACGGACTATGGCTACACCTTC	CASSLATTDYGYTF
-	few	TRBV15	TRBJ2-7	TGTGCCACCAGGGAATCAGGCCACTACGAGCAGTACTTC	CATRESGHYEQYF
-	few	TRBV9	TRBJ2-1	TGTGCCAGCAGCGTAGCCGCCGGACTGCCCAATGAGCAGTTCTTC	CASSVAAGLPNEQFF
TRBD1	-	TRBV29-1	TRBJ1-1	TGCAGCGTTCGAGGGACAGGGACGGGCACTGAAGCTTTCTTT	CSVRGTGTGTEAFF
TRBD2	-	TRBV6-2/TRBV6-3	TRBJ2-1	TGTGCCAGCGGATCGGGAGGGACGGGGAGAGGTGAGCAGTTCTTC	CASGSGGTGRGEQFF
TRBD1	-	TRBV29-1	TRBJ2-5	TGCAGCGTTGATCCTTTTGGGACAGGGGAACAGACCCAGTACTTC	CSVDPFGTGEQTQYF
TRBD2	few	TRBV18	TRBJ2-1	TGTGCCAGCTCACCATTGGAGGCGGGGGGACGTGTTGAGCAGTTCTTC	CASSPLEAGGRVEQFF
-	-	TRBV5-4	TRBJ2-7	TGTGCCAGCAAATGGGACGAGGACTACGAGCAGTACTTC	CASKWDEDYEQYF
-	once	TRBV4-2	TRBJ1-2	TGTGCCAGCAGTCCCGGGACGGCTTTAGTAGGTGGCTACACCTTC	CASSPGTALVGGYTF
-	-	TRBV3-1	TRBJ1-1	TGTGCCAGTAGGGCAGGGCGGCGTACCACTGAAGCTTTCTTT	CASRAGRRTTEAFF
TRBD1	few	TRBV28	TRBJ2-3	TGTGCCAGCAGTTTAGCCGGGACAGGGCAAGATACGCAGTATTTT	CASSLAGTGQDTQYF
-	-	TRBV27	TRBJ1-1	TGTGCCAGCAGTTTACGGCGGTCGGGCACTGAAGCTTTCTTT	CASSLRRSGTEAFF
-	-	TRBV10-3	TRBJ2-1	TGTGCCATCAGTGAGAACGGGCCGGCCGGTGAGCAGTTCTTC	CAISENGPAGEQFF
-	few	TRBV29-1	TRBJ2-3	TGCAGCGGCCTTGGGGGGCGGCGCACAGATACGCAGTATTTT	CSGLGGRRTDTQYF
-	few	TRBV5-1	TRBJ2-1	TGCGCCAGCAGCTTCCCCCACAGAGAGCAGTTCTTC	CASSFPHREQFF
TRBD2	few	TRBV28	TRBJ2-1	TGTGCCAGCAGTTGGCGGGGGATAGAAAATGAGCAGTTCTTC	CASSWRGIENEQFF
-	few	TRBV29-1	TRBJ2-7	TGCAGCGTTTTGGTGGCCTACGAGCAGTACTTC	CSVLVAYEQYF
-	-	TRBV27	TRBJ2-3	TGTGCCAGCAGTTTAGGGGGGGCCCCAACAGATACGCAGTATTTT	CASSLGGAPTDTQYF
-	few	TRBV10-1	TRBJ2-2	TGCGCCAGCAGCCCCACCGGGATCCATCCCTCCGGGGAGCTGTTTTTT	CASSPTGIHPSGELFF
TRBD1	-	TRBV5-5	TRBJ2-7	TGTGCCAGCAGCCTAACAGGGGGACTCTCCTACGAGCAGTACTTC	CASSLTGGLSYEQYF
TRBD1	few	TRBV5-1	TRBJ2-5	TGCGCCAGCAGCTTGCCGGGACAGGGAGAGACCCAGTACTTC	CASSLPGQGETQYF
-	-	TRBV5-1	TRBJ2-1	TGCGCCAGCAGCTACTGGGAGGGGGCAGGAAGTTGGGGTGAGCAGTTCTTC	CASSYWEGAGSWGEQFF
TRBD1	few	TRBV5-1	TRBJ2-2	TGCGCCAGCAGCACCGGGACAGGGGTTGGCACCGGGGAGCTGTTTTTT	CASSTGTGVGTGELFF
-	few	TRBV4-3	TRBJ1-1	TGCGCCAGCAGCCAGGTACTCGACAGGATGAACACTGAAGCTTTCTTT	CASSQVLDRMNTEAFF
-	-	TRBV5-6	TRBJ2-5	TGTGCCAGCAGCTTGCGGGCCAGTGAAGAGACCCAGTACTTC	CASSLRASEETQYF
TRBD1	-	TRBV7-2	TRBJ2-1	TGTGCCAGCAGCCCTAGGGGAGGACAGGGGGGGTATGAGCAGTTCTTC	CASSPRGGQGGYEQFF
TRBD1	-	TRBV2	TRBJ2-7	TGTGCCAGCGCGGGACAGGGGGCCCTCTCCTACGAGCAGTACTTC	CASAGQGALSYEQYF
-	-	TRBV9	TRBJ2-1	TGTGCCAGCAGCCCCCAGACGGAGAATGAGCAGTTCTTC	CASSPQTENEQFF
-	few	TRBV6-5	TRBJ1-2	TGTGCCAGCAGTTACGCCCCCGACAGTGGTGGCTACACCTTC	CASSYAPDSGGYTF
-	-	TRBV12-3/TRBV12-4	TRBJ1-1	TGTGCCAGCCCACCCCCCCAGGGAGAAGGATGGACTGAAGCTTTCTTT	CASPPPQGEGWTEAFF
-	few	TRBV12-3/TRBV12-4	TRBJ2-5	TGTGCCAGCAGTTACACCCATCCCCGGGACAACCTTCAAGAGACCCAGTACTTC	CASSYTHPRDNLQETQYF
-	-	TRBV5-1	TRBJ2-5	TGCGCCAGCAGCTTGTGGCGGGACACCAAGGGTGGCCAGTACTTC	CASSLWRDTKGGQYF
TRBD1	-	TRBV6-1	TRBJ2-1	TGTGCCAGCAGTCGAGACAGGGGGCATTACAATGAGCAGTTCTTC	CASSRDRGHYNEQFF
-	-	TRBV7-7	TRBJ2-3	TGTGCCAGCAGCTTCGGCAGCAGCTCAGATACGCAGTATTTT	CASSFGSSSDTQYF
-	few	TRBV5-1	TRBJ1-1	TGCGCCAGCAGCTCTAGCATGGTGGCTGAAGCTTTCTTT	CASSSSMVAEAFF
-	-	TRBV5-1	TRBJ1-6	TGCGCCAGCAGGGGGTTGGGGTCACCCCTCCACTTT	CASRGLGSPLHF
-	-	TRBV19	TRBJ1-2	TGTGCCAGTAGTATCCGACAGAATAACTATGGCTACACCTTC	CASSIRQNNYGYTF